The entry below gives a single T cell receptor (beta chain) sequence along with its context. Here immunoSEQ multiplex PCR was the method, and the copy in TCRdb shows in-frame clones only, minus some. The sample lists more than 400,000 clones, about 96% occurring once. The CDR3 sequence is 15 residues long. Germline V CDR1 and CDR2: MDHEN, SYDVKM. Trimming stripped 10 bases from V and 2 bases from J, with 19 bases between. Adults of Caucasian background living in Nashville, Tennessee made up all donors. This specimen belongs to a study of shared clonotypes between healthy human individuals. Sequencing was carried out using naive CD4+ T cells sorted from blood. Documented subset: CD45RA+ positively selected. The rearrangement uses TRBV28 and TRBJ2-3, with TRBD2 as a possible D gene (6 bases). The source of this sequence is a woman aged 25-40 years in good health. CDR3 region: CAIPGRESDTDTQYF. For the CDR3, the DNA is TGTGCCATCCCCGGCCGGGAGTCTGACACAGATACGCAGTATTTT. Drawing the rest from reference TRBV28 and TRBJ2-3, the complete variable domain is DVKVTQSSRYLVKRTGEKVFLECVQDMDHENMFWYRQDPGLGLRLIYFSYDVKMKEKGDIPEGYSVSREKKERFSLILESASTNQTSMYLCAIPGRESDTDTQYFGPGTRLTVL.